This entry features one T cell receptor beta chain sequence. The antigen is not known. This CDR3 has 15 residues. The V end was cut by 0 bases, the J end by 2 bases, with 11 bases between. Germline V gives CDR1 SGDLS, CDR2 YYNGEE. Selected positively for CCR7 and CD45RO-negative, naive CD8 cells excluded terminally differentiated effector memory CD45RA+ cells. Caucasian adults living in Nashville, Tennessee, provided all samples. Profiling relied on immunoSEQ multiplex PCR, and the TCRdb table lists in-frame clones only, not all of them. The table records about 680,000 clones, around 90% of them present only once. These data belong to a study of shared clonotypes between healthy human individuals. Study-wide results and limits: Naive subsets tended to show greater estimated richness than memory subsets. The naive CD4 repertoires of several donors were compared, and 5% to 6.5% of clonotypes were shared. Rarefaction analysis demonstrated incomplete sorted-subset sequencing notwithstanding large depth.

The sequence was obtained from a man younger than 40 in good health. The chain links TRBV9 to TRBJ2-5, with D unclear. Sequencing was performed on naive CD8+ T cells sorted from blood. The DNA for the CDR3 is TGTGCCAGCAGCGTAGAGGGCGCCGTACAAGAGACCCAGTACTTC. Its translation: CASSVEGAVQETQYF.